A single T cell receptor (beta chain) is shown here with its context. Its specificity is unknown. CDR1 MNHEY and CDR2 SVGAGI come from the germline V gene. This CDR3 contains 12 residues. Unmatched junction bases numbered 0, after V lost 7 bases and J lost 4 bases. This sample is drawn from a study of T cell responses to AZD1222 COVID-19 vaccine. Broader study findings: Per reports, nearly half of all spike-specific TCRs target regions that are unmutated in variants. Donors were largely white British and mainly female; clonal diversity was possibly underestimated. All repertoire sampling was performed exclusively after the peak T cell response. AZD1222 recipients seropositive at baseline numbered only six or seven.

Assay used: immunoSEQ multiplex PCR; TCRdb lists only in-frame clones, some missing. The profile shows 180,000 or so clones, approximately 86% of them singletons. The sample was peripheral blood, taken on day 0 of AZD1222 vaccination. The sequence derives from an adult in good health. The chain has TRBV6-5 and TRBJ2-5, with 10 bases matching TRBD2. CDR3 protein: CASTSGGETQYF. The CDR3 DNA is TGTGCCAGCACTAGCGGGGGAGAGACCCAGTACTTC.